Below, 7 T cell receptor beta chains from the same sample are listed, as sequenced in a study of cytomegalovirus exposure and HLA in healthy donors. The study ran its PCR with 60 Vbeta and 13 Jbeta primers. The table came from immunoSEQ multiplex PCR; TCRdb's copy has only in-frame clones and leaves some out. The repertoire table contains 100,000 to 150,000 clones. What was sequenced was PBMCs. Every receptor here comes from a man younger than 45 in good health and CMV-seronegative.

The CDR3 DNA sequence: TGTGCCAGCAGTGAAGCTCGGGAGGGTCTGGGAGGCTACACCTTC. Its translation is CASSEAREGLGGYTF. This chain joins TRBV2 and TRBJ1-2; D gene unclear. The CDR3 is 15 amino acids. The V gene lost 0 bases and the J gene lost 8 bases, with 16 bases spanning the gap. Germline V gene lookup returns CDR1 SNHLY and CDR2 FYNNEI.

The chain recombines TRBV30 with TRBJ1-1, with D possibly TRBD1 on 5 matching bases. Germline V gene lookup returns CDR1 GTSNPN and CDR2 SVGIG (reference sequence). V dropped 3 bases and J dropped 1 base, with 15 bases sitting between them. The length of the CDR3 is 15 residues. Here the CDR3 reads CAWRGIDRENTEAFF. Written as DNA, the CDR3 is TGTGCCTGGAGAGGGATAGACAGAGAGAACACTGAAGCTTTCTTT.

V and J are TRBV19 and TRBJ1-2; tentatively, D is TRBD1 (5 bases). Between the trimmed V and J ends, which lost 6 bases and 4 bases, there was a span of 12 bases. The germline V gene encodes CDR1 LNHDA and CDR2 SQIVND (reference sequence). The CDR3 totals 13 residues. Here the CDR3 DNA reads TGTGCCAGTAGCCCGACAGCTACCTATGGCTACACCTTC. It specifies CASSPTATYGYTF.

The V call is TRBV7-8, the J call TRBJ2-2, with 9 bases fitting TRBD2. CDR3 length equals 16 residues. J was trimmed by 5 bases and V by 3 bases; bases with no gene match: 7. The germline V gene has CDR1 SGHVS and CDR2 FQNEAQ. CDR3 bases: TGTGCCAGCAGCTTCCTGCTAGCGGGACCGACCGGGGAGCTGTTTTTT. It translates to CASSFLLAGPTGELFF.

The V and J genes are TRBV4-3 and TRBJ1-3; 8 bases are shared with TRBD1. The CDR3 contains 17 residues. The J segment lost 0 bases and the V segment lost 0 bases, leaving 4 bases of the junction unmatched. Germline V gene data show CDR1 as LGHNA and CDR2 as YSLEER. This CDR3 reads CASSQEDRAYSGNTIYF. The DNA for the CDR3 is TGCGCCAGCAGCCAAGAGGACAGGGCTTACTCTGGAAACACCATATATTTT.

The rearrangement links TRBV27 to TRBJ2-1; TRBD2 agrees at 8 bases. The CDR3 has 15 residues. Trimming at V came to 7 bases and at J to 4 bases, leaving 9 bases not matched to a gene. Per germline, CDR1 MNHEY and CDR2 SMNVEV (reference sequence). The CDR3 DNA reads TGTGCCAGCAACTCAGCGGGAGTGGGGTACAATGAGCAGTTCTTC. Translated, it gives CASNSAGVGYNEQFF.

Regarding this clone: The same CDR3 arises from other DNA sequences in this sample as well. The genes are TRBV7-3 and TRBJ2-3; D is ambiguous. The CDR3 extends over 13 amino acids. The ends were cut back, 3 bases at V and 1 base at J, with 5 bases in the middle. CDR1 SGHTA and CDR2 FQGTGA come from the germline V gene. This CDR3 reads CASSFRGTDTQYF. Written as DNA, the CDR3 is TGTGCCAGCAGCTTCCGGGGCACAGATACGCAGTATTTT.